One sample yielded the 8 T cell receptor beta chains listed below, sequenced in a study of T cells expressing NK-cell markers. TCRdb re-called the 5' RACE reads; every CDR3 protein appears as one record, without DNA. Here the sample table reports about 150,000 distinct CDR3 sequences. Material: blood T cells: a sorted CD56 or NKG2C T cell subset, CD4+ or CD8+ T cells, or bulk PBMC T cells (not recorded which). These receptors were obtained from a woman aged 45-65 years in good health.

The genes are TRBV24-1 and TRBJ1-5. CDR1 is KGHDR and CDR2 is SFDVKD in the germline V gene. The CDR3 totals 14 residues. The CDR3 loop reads CATSDLDTSGPQHF.

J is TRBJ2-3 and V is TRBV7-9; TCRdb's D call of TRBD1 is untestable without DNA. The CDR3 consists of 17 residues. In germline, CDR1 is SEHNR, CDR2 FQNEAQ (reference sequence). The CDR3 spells CASSPTQSGGVTDTQYF.

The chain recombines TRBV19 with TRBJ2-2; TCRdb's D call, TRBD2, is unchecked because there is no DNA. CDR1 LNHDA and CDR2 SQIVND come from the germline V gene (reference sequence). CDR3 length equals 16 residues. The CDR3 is CASSIGLAGGPGELFF.

The CDR3 is CASSLDRVGTEAFF. This chain joins TRBV27 and TRBJ1-1; TCRdb proposes TRBD1, but this gene call is untestable without DNA. CDR1 is MNHEY and CDR2 is SMNVEV in the germline V gene (reference sequence). The CDR3 runs to 14 residues.

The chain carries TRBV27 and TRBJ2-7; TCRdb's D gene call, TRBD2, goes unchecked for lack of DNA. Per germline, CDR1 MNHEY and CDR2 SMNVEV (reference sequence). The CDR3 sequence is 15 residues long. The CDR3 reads CASSTISGETYEQYF.

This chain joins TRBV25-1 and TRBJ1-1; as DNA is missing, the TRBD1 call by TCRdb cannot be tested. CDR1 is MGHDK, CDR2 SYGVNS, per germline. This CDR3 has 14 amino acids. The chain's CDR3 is CASSPGQWNTEAFF. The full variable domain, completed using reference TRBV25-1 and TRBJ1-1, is EADIYQTPRYLVIGTGKKITLECSQTMGHDKMYWYQQDPGMELHLIHYSYGVNSTEKGDLSSESTVSRIRTEHFPLTLESARPSHTSQYLCASSPGQWNTEAFFGQGTRLTVV.

CDR3 in amino acids: CASRSDNEQFF. The rearrangement joins TRBV19 to TRBJ2-1. Germline V CDR1 and CDR2: LNHDA, SQIVND (reference sequence). CDR3 size: 11 residues.

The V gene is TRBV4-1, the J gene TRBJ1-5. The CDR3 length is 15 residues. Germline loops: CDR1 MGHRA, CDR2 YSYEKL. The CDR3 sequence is CASSQEGNEGSPQHF.